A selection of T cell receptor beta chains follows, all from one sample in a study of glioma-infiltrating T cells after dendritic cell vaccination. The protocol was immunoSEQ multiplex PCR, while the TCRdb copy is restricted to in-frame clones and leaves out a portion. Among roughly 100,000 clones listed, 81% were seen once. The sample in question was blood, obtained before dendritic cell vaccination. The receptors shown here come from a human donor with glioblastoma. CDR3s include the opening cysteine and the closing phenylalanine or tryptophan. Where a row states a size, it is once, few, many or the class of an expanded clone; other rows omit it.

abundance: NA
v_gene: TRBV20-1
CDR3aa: CSASGQGGYTF

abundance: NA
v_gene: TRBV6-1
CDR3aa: CASSRGQENYGYTF

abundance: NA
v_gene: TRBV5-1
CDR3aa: CASSSIRDSNEKLFF

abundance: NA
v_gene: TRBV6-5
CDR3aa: CASSWTGTENYGYTF

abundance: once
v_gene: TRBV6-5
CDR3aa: CASSYPRSGEAFF

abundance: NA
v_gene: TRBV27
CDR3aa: CASSSSGGRTGELFF

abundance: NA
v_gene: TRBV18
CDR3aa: CASSPPFSGGSPKTDTQYF

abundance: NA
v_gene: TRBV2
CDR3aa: CASRRGQGAYEQYF

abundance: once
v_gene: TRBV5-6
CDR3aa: CASSFGGTGYEQYF

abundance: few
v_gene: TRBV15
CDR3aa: CATSRGQGAGTDTQYF

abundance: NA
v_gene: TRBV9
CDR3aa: CASSTRWWEGGETQYF

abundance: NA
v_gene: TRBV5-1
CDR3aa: CASRDTGTRPIAYF

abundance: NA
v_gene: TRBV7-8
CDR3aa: CASTSWGGAIYNEQFF

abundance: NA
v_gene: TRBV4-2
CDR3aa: CASSQDLESEQYF

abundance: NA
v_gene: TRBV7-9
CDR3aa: CASSLSSERFGYTF

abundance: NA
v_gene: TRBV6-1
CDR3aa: CASWGLRTNTEAFF

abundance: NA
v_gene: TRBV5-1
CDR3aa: CASSLAEGGIAEAFF

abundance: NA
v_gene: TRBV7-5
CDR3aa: CVRSPQQGRDEQFF

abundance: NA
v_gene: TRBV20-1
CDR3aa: CSAPQHGGAFF

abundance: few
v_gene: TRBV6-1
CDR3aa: CASSAGQGVSHYNEQFF

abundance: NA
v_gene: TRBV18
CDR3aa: CASSPMDRGNEPDNYGYTF

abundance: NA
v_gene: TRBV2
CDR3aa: CASVGGATNTGELFF

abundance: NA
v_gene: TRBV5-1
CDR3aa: CASSLQGFEQYF

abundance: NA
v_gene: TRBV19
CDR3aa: CASGGNTEAFF

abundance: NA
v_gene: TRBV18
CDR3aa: CASSEGTSGPYEQYF

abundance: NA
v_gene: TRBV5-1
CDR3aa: CASSLAVTGKAFF

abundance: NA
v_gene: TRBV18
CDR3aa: CASSLRDVGDNEQFF

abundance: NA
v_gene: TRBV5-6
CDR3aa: CASSLVLRDFGYTF

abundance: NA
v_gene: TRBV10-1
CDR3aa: CASSRTSGGTSTDTQYF

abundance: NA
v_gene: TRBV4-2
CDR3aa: CASSQDYRGGAEETQYF

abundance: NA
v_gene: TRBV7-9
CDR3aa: CASSLRRGGGRDEQFF

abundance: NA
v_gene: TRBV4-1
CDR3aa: CASSQEGGLAGAETQYF

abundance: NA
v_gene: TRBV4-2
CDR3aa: CASSQDEGRTQHF

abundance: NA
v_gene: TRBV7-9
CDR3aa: CASSPQAGGGETQYF

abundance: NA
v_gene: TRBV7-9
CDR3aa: CASEPTGDGYEQYF

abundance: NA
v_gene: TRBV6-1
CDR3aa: CASSEVIVEYGYTF

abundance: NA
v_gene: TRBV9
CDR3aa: CASSVEAVQGIQYF

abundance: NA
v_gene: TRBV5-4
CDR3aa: CAEGDGFGSPLHF

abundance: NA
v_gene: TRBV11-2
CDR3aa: CASSLERVNTEAFF

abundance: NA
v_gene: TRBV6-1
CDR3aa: CATKDWSTDTQYF

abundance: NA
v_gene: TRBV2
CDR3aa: CASSVQGLSYEQYF

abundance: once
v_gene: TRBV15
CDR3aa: CATSRDVSGRGSGYGYTF

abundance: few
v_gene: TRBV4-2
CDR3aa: CASSQEQGFMNTEAFF

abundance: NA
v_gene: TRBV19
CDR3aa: CASSITSGDFSGANVLTF

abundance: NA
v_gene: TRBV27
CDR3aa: CASSLRSGQEDNEQFF

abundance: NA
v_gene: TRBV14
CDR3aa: CASSHYTSVSFTDTQYF

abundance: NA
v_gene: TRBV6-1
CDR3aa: CASRMDRLNTEAFF

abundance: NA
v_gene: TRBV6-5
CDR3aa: CASSYSNFPKPYEQYF

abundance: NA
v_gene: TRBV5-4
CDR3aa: CASSPGLPGGYTF

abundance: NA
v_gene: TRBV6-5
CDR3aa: CASSAGTSGYEQYF

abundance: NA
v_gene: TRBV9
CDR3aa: CASSASWRNGYTF

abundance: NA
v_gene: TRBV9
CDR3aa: CASSVDRQHEAFF

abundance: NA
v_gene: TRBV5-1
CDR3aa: CASRQDPGQGKTQYF

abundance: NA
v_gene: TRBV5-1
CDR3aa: CASTPSYPGNTIYF

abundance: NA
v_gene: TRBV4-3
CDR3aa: CASSQWSSGGPDTQYF

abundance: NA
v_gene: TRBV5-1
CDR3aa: CASSLVASGLNEQFF

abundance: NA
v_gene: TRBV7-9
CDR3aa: CASSLAEASNTEAFF

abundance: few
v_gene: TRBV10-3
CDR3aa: CAIRGTNTEAFF

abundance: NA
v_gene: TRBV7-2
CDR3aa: CASSSMRASGGTYEQYF

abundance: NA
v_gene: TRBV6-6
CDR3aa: CASSGWRTGNHEQYF